The 18 T cell receptor beta chains presented below share a single source sample, sequenced in a study of blood T cells in healthy people across ages. With a J-beta primer mix and a sample-barcoded 5' primer, a second PCR ran about 7 to 12 cycles. TCRdb ran MiXCR on the 5' RACE reads and lists one entry per CDR3 protein. This sample carries fewer than 750,000 distinct CDR3 sequences, more than 45% of them seen once, and the ten largest clones take around 23%. Sequenced material: blood. These receptors were taken from a man aged 80 or over in good health.

V gene TRBV6-2 or TRBV6-3 combines with J gene TRBJ2-1, with 8 bases identical to TRBD2. J gave up 9 bases and V 6 bases, and 10 bases lay outside the gene matches. The CDR3 runs to 14 residues. Per the germline V gene, CDR1 is MNHEY and CDR2 is SVGEGT. The DNA for the CDR3 is TGTGCCAGCAGCCTATCACTAGCGGACGTTGAGCAGTTCTTC. Translation: CASSLSLADVEQFF.

The chain joins TRBV10-3 to TRBJ2-1; D is unresolved. Trimming removed 6 bases at V and 8 bases at J, with 20 bases between. The CDR3 is 15 residues long. CDR1 is ENHRY and CDR2 is SYGVKD in the germline V gene. The chain's CDR3 is CAISSTLQLPHEQFF. The CDR3 DNA reads TGTGCCATCAGCTCGACCCTACAATTACCCCATGAGCAGTTCTTC.

The chain carries TRBV6-5 and TRBJ2-1, with 8 positions matching TRBD2. Per the germline V gene, CDR1 is MNHEY and CDR2 is SVGAGI. With 5 bases clipped from V and 9 bases from J, the junction kept 6 bases outside the gene matches. This CDR3 region has 13 residues. CDR3 DNA sequence: TGTGCCAGCAGTGACGCGGGGGGTAGTGAGCAGTTCTTC. Amino acid sequence: CASSDAGGSEQFF.

This chain joins TRBV20-1 and TRBJ2-3, with 7 bases matching TRBD2. This CDR3 is built from 14 residues. Germline values: CDR1 DFQATT, CDR2 SNEGSKA (reference sequence). V shed 3 bases and J 4 bases; nucleotides not matched to a gene: 7. For the CDR3, the DNA is TGCAGTGCTAGCTTGGCGGGAGTCCCAGATACGCAGTATTTT. Amino acid sequence: CSASLAGVPDTQYF.

The chain is built from TRBV5-1 and TRBJ2-1; 9 nucleotides line up with TRBD2. CDR3 length: 17 amino acids. Trimming took 2 bases from V and 8 from J; bases not matched to a gene: 14. In germline, CDR1 is SGHRS, CDR2 YFSETQ. CDR3 loop: CASSLSPFLAGWDEQFF. CDR3 nucleotides: TGCGCCAGCAGCTTATCCCCCTTCCTAGCGGGGTGGGATGAGCAGTTCTTC.

This clonotype was counted only a few times. This chain's CDR3 is CASRQDGNTEAFF. CDR3 nucleotides: TGTGCCAGCAGACAGGACGGGAACACTGAAGCTTTCTTT. The chain carries TRBV2 and TRBJ1-1; D may be TRBD1 (5 bases). The CDR3 has 13 amino acids. Trimming took 6 bases from V and 1 from J, leaving 9 bases between them. Germline-derived CDR1 and CDR2 are SNHLY and FYNNEI.

As for this clonotype: Germline is not matched at one junction end, which may reflect a read error. V and J are TRBV7-7 and TRBJ2-5; the D is unclear. Germline values: CDR1 SSHAT, CDR2 FNYEAQ (reference sequence). The CDR3 loop spans 15 amino acids. The CDR3, as DNA: TGTGCTAGCAGCTTTTCCCTGGGCCCCGAAGAGACCCAGTACTTC. Amino acid sequence: CASSFSLGPEETQYF.

This clonotype was found a few times. This chain connects TRBV12-3 or TRBV12-4 to TRBJ2-3, with 12 bases fitting TRBD2. Unmatched junction bases numbered 1, after V lost 6 bases and J lost 3 bases. This CDR3 spans 14 amino acids. The CDR3 bases are TGTGCCAGCAGGACTAGCGGGAGTACAGATACGCAGTATTTT. Amino acid sequence: CASRTSGSTDTQYF.

This clonotype was recorded only once. The chain uses TRBV29-1 and TRBJ1-4; TRBD1 matches at 8 bases. With V trimmed by 4 bases and J by 5 bases, 6 bases remained unmatched. Germline V gene sequence: CDR1 SQVTM, CDR2 ANQGSEA. The CDR3 loop spans 14 amino acids. The CDR3 coding sequence is TGCAGCGTTGTTCGGAGGACAGGGAATGAAAAACTGTTTTTT. This encodes CSVVRRTGNEKLFF.

This sequence joins TRBV4-1 and TRBJ2-6; D remains unclear. Trimming removed 3 bases from V and 3 bases from J, with 3 bases in between. The CDR3 length is 13 residues. CDR1 MGHRA and CDR2 YSYEKL come from the germline V gene. DNA of the CDR3: TGCGCCAGCAGCCACGGTGGGGCCAACGTCCTGACTTTC. Translating gives CASSHGGANVLTF.

V and J are TRBV21-1 and TRBJ2-7. TRBV21-1 is noted as a pseudogene. The CDR3 spans 15 residues. The DNA of the CDR3 is TGTGCCAGCAGCAAAGGTCGGAAAACAGTCTACGAGCAGTACTTC. This translates into CASSKGRKTVYEQYF.

Points on this clonotype: This clone may be a read error of a much larger clone one base away. The chain has TRBV9 and TRBJ2-1; TRBD1 is a possible D gene (5 bases). The last part of the DNA fits TRBJ2-7 better; the J call may be wrong. This CDR3 contains 13 residues. CDR1 and CDR2 (germline): SGDLS, YYNGEE. The CDR3 here is CASSGGSYNEQYF. The CDR3 nucleotides are TGTGCCAGCAGCGGGGGCTCCTACAATGAGCAGTACTTC.

This chain connects TRBV11-3 to TRBJ2-1; D not certain. The CDR3 has 13 amino acids. Trimming removed 5 bases from V and 5 bases from J, with 10 bases in between. CDR1 SGHNT and CDR2 YENEEA come from the germline V gene. The CDR3: CASSPSNDNEQFF. The CDR3, as DNA: TGTGCCAGCAGCCCGTCTAATGACAATGAGCAGTTCTTC.

The chain uses TRBV7-2 and TRBJ1-2, with D perhaps TRBD1 (6 bases). CDR1 is SGHTA and CDR2 is FQGNSA in the germline V gene. The CDR3 sequence is 16 residues long. V shed 0 bases and J shed 5 bases, with 16 bases lying between them. CDR3 DNA sequence: TGTGCCAGCAGCTTAGCGGGGGGCTCCCTTTCTTATGGCTACACCTTC. Amino acids: CASSLAGGSLSYGYTF.

Points on this clonotype: The junction departs from germline at one end; a sequencing error may be responsible. The J gene is TRBJ2-5, the V gene TRBV6-5; 7 bases are a match to TRBD1. The DNA end is more similar to TRBJ2-1, so the J call may be wrong. From germline, CDR1 is MNHEY and CDR2 SVGAGI. This CDR3 has 13 residues. In DNA form, the CDR3 reads TGTGCCGGCAGTTTGGGGACAGCTGAGACCCAGTTCTTC. Translation gives CAGSLGTAETQFF.

This clonotype was seen only once. The chain has TRBV29-1 and TRBJ2-7; 10 bases are shared with TRBD2. This CDR3 is 13 amino acids long. The J segment lost 0 bases and the V segment lost 7 bases, leaving 3 bases of the junction unmatched. The germline V gene encodes CDR1 SQVTM and CDR2 ANQGSEA. The CDR3 nucleotides are TGCAGCGGGAGGACTAGCGGCTCCTACGAGCAGTACTTC. Translating it yields CSGRTSGSYEQYF.

The genes are TRBV10-3 and TRBJ1-5; D may be TRBD1 (5 bases). V shed 1 base and J shed 4 bases, with 8 bases lying between them. The germline V gene has CDR1 ENHRY and CDR2 SYGVKD. This CDR3 has 14 amino acids. CDR3 coding DNA: TGTGCCATCAGTGAGTATGGGGGGAATCAGCCCCAGCATTTT. Translation gives CAISEYGGNQPQHF.

The V call is TRBV5-1, the J call TRBJ2-1, with D perhaps assigned TRBD1 or TRBD2 (5 bases each). The CDR3 loop spans 13 amino acids. Per germline, CDR1 SGHRS and CDR2 YFSETQ. V gave up 4 bases and J gave up 8 bases, with 13 bases separating them. The CDR3 loop is CASSVTARDEQFF. The CDR3 DNA follows: TGCGCCAGCAGCGTGACAGCGAGGGATGAGCAGTTCTTC.